This paragraph covers one T cell receptor beta chain sequence. The junction and the germline gene differ at one end; a read error may be behind it. The sample originates from a study of blood T cells in healthy people across ages. Germline lookup yields CDR1 SGHDN and CDR2 FVKESK. The CDR3 length is 13 residues. Combining a sample-barcoded 5' primer with a J-beta primer mix, a second PCR ran for 7 to 11 cycles. A single record per CDR3 protein comes from TCRdb applying MiXCR to the 5' RACE reads. The sample lists 950,000 to 1,200,000 distinct CDR3 sequences, under 40% seen once, with 10% to 15% in the top ten.

Source material: blood. This TCR derives from a man aged 18 to 29 in good health. The chain recombines TRBV14 with TRBJ2-7, with a tentative D call TRBD2 (6 bases). DNA for the CDR3: TGTGCCTGCAGCCAAGGAGGGGTCTACGAGCAGTACTTC. It encodes CACSQGGVYEQYF.